Below, one T cell receptor beta chain is given with its context. Assay used: immunoSEQ multiplex PCR; TCRdb lists only in-frame clones, some missing. The table shows a few hundred thousand clones, with 85% to 90% occurring only once. V lost 6 bases and J lost 5, with 8 bases in between. Looked up from germline, CDR1 is SNHLY and CDR2 is FYNNEI. The CDR3 contains 12 residues. These data are taken from a study of blood T cell repertoires in COVID-19. The J gene is TRBJ2-1, the V gene TRBV2, with D unresolved. This clonotype originated in a woman under 30 who had recovered from COVID-19. Sequencing was performed on PBMCs or T cells enriched from blood (not recorded which). The CDR3 is CASRALNNEQFF. The DNA for the CDR3 is TGTGCCAGCAGGGCCTTAAACAATGAGCAGTTCTTC.